What follows is one TCR beta chain and its context. What it binds is not known. The data stem from a study of memory CD4+ T cells and cytomegalovirus serostatus. The sort gate was single viable CD3+CD4+CD8-CD45RO+ cells for memory CD4+ T cells. Study-level results: CMV serostatus prediction reached median AUC approximately 0.96, or 0.89 with US-trained model. About 40% of the roughly 160 known CMV-associated TCRbeta sequences appeared in CD4+ memory.

In the original processing: Out-of-frame sequences were removed, leaving 2 million to 2.5 million distinct TCRbeta sequences. The assay was immunoSEQ multiplex PCR, and TCRdb's table has in-frame clones only and misses some. V and J calls and clone size are as listed in that table; D and trimming were resolved from the DNA. The repertoire holds about 80,000 clones, with approximately 84% as singletons. Germline loops: CDR1 KGHSY, CDR2 FQNENV. V gave up 0 bases and J gave up 4 bases, with 9 bases separating them. There are 14 residues in the CDR3. Specimen: memory CD4+ T cells from blood. The sequence came from an adult in good health and CMV-seronegative. This chain joins TRBV16 and TRBJ1-2; D gene ambiguous. For the CDR3, the DNA is TGTGCCAGCAGCCAATCTGGCCAGATCTATGGCTACACCTTC. Protein: CASSQSGQIYGYTF.